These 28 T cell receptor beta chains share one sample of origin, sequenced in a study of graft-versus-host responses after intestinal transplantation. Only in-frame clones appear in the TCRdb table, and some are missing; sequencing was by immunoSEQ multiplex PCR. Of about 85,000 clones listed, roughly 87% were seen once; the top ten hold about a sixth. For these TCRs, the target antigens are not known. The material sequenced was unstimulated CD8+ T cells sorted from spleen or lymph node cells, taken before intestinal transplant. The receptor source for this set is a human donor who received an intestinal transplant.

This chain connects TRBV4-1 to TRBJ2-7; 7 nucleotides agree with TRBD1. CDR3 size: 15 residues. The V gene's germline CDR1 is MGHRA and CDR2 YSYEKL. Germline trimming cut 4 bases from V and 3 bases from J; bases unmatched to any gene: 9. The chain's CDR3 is CASSLITGVDYEQYF. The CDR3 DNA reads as TGCGCCAGCAGCCTAATAACAGGGGTTGACTACGAGCAGTACTTC.

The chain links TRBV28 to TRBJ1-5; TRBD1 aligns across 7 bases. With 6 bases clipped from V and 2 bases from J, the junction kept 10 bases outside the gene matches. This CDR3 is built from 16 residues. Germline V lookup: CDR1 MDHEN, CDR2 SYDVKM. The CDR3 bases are TGTGCCAGCAGCTCGCCCCAAACAGGGGGCAATCAGCCCCAGCATTTT. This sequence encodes CASSSPQTGGNQPQHF.

Here the CDR3 reads CASSHGQGGQPQHF. CDR3 sequence (DNA): TGTGCCAGCAGCCACGGACAGGGAGGACAGCCCCAGCATTTT. The chain links TRBV6-5 to TRBJ1-5, with 8 bases that match TRBD1. The CDR3 extends over 14 amino acids. Losses at the gene ends were 6 bases for V and 7 bases for J; bases not matched to a gene: 8. Looked up from germline, CDR1 is MNHEY and CDR2 is SVGAGI.

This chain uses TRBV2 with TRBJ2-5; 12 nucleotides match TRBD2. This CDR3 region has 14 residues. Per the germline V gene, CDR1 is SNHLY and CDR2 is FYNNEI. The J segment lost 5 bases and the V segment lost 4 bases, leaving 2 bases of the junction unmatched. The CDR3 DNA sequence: TGTGCCAGCAGTGGGACTAGCGGGGTTGAGACCCAGTACTTC. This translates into CASSGTSGVETQYF.

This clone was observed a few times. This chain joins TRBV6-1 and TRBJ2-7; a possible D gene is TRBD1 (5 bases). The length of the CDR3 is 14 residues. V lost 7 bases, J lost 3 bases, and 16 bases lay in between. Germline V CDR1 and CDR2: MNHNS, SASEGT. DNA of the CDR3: TGTGCCAGCACGTCCCTGGCAGGGATCTACGAGCAGTACTTC. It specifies CASTSLAGIYEQYF.

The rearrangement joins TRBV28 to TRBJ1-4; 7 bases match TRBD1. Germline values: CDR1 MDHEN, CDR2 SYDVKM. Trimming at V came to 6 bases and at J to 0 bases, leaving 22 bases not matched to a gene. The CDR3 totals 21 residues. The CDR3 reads CASSLSRPFGQELATNEKLFF. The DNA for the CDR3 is TGTGCCAGCAGCCTAAGCCGACCCTTCGGACAGGAACTTGCAACTAATGAAAAACTGTTTTTT.

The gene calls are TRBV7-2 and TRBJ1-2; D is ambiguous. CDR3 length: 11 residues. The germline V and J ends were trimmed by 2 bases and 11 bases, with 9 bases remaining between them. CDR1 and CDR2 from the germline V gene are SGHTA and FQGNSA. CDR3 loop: CASSLTPGYTF. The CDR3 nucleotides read TGTGCCAGCAGCTTAACCCCGGGGTACACCTTC. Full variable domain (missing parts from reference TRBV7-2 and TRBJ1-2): GAGVSQSPSNKVTEKGKDVELRCDPISGHTALYWYRQSLGQGLEFLIYFQGNSAPDKSGLPSDRFSAERTGGSVSTLTIQRTQQEDSAVYLCASSLTPGYTFGSGTRLTVV.

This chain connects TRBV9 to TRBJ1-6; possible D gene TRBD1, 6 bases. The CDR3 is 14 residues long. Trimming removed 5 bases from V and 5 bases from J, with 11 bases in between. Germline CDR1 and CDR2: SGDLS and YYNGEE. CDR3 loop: CASSENRDNSPLHF. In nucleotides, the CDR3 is TGTGCCAGCAGTGAGAACAGGGATAATTCACCCCTCCACTTT.

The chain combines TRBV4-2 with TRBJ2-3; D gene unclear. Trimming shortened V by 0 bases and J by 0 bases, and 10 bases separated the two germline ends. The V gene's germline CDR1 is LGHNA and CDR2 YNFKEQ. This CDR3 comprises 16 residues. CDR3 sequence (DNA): TGTGCCAGCAGCCAAGATCCGACCCCTAGCACAGATACGCAGTATTTT. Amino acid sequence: CASSQDPTPSTDTQYF.

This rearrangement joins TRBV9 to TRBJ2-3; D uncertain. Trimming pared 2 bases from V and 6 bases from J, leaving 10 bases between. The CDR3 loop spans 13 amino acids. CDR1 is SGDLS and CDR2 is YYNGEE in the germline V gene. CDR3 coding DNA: TGTGCCAGCAGCGTGGCGGTGCCGGATACGCAGTATTTT. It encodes CASSVAVPDTQYF.

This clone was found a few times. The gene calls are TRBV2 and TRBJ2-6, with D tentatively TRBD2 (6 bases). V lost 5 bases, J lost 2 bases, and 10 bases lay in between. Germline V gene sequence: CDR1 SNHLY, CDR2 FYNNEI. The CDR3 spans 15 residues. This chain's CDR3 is CASSWPGAGANVLTF. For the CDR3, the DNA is TGTGCCAGCAGTTGGCCGGGGGCTGGGGCCAACGTCCTGACTTTC. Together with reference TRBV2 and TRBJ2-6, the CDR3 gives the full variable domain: EPEVTQTPSHQVTQMGQEVILRCVPISNHLYFYWYRQILGQKVEFLVSFYNNEISEKSEIFDDQFSVERPDGSNFTLKIRSTKLEDSAMYFCASSWPGAGANVLTFGAGSRLTVL.

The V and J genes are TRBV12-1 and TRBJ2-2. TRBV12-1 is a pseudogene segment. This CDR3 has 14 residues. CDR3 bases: TGTGCCAGCAGCTTAGACCTGCCCACCGGGGAGCTGTTTTTT. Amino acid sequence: CASSLDLPTGELFF.

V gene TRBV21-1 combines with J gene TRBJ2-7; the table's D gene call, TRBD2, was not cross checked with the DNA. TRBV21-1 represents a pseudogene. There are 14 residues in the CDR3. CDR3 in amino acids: CASSRLPGSYEQYF. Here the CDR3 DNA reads TGTGCCAGCAGCAGATTACCGGGGAGCTACGAGCAGTACTTC.

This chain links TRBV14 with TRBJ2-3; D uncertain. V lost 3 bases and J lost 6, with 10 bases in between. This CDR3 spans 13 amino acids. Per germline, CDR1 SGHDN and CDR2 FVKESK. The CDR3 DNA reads TGTGCCAGCAGCCAGGCTTACGGGGATACGCAGTATTTT. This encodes CASSQAYGDTQYF.

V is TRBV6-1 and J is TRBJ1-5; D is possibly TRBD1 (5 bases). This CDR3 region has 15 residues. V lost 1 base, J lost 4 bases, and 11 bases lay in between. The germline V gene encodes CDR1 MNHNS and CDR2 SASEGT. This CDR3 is CASSEVGEWNQPQHF. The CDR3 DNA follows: TGTGCCAGCAGTGAAGTGGGGGAATGGAATCAGCCCCAGCATTTT.

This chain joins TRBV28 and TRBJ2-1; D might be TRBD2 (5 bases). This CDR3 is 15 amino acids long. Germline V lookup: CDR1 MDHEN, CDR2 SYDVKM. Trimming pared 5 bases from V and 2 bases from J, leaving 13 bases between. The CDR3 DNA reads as TGTGCCAGCAGTCTTTATCTAGCTACCTACAATGAGCAGTTCTTC. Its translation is CASSLYLATYNEQFF.

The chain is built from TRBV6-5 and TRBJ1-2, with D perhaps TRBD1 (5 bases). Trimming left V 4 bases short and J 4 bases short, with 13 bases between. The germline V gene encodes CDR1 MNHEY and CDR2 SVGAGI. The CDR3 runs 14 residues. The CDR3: CASSSGRGFYGYTF. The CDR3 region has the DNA TGTGCCAGCAGTTCAGGGAGAGGGTTCTATGGCTACACCTTC.

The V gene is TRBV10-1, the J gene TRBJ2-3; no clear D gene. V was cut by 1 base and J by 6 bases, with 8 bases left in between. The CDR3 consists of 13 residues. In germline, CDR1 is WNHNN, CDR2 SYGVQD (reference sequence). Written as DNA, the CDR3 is TGCGCCAGCAGTGAGTTGCGAAGGGATACGCAGTATTTT. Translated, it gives CASSELRRDTQYF.

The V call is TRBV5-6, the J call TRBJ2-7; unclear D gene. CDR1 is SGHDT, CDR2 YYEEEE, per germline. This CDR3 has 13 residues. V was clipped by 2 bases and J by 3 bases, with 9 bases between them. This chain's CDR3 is CASSFSGGYEQYF. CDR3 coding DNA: TGTGCCAGCAGCTTCTCTGGCGGCTACGAGCAGTACTTC.

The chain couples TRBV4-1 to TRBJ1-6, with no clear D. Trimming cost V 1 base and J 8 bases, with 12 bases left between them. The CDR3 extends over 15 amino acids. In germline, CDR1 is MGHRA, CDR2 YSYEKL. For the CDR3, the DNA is TGCGCCAGCAGCCAAGGAAAAGGCGGGGATTCACCCCTCCACTTT. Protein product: CASSQGKGGDSPLHF.

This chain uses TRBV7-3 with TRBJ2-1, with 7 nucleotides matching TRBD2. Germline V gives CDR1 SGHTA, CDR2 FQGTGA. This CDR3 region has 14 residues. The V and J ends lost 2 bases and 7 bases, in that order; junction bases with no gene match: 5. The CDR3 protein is CASSLGLAVNEQFF. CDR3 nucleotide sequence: TGTGCCAGCAGCTTAGGGCTAGCGGTAAATGAGCAGTTCTTC. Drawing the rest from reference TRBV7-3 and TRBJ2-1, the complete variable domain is GAGVSQTPSNKVTEKGKYVELRCDPISGHTALYWYRQSLGQGPEFLIYFQGTGAADDSGLPNDRFFAVRPEGSVSTLKIQRTERGDSAVYLCASSLGLAVNEQFFGPGTRLTVL.

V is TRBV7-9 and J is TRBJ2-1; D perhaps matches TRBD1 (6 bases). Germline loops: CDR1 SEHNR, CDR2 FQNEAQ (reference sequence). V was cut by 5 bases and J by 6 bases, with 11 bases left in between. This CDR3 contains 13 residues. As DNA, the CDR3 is TGTGCCAGCAGCCTATCGGACAGCAATGAGCAGTTCTTC. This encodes CASSLSDSNEQFF.

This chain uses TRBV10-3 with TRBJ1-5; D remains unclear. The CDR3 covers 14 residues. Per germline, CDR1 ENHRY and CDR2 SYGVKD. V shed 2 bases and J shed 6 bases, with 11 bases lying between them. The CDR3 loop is CAISEPDTGQPQHF. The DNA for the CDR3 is TGTGCCATCAGTGAGCCAGATACGGGTCAGCCCCAGCATTTT.

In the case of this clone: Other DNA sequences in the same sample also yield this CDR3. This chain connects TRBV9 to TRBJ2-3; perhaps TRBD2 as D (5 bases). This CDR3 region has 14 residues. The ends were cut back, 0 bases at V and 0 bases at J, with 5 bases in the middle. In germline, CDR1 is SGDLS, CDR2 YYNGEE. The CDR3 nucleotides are TGTGCCAGCAGCGTAGGAGGGAGCACAGATACGCAGTATTTT. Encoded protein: CASSVGGSTDTQYF.

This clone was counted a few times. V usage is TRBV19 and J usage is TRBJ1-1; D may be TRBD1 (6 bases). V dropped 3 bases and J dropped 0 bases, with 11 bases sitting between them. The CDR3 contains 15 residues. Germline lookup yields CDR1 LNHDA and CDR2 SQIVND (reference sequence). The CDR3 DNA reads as TGTGCCAGTAGTATCATGGGGGGCTTGAACACTGAAGCTTTCTTT. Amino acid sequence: CASSIMGGLNTEAFF.

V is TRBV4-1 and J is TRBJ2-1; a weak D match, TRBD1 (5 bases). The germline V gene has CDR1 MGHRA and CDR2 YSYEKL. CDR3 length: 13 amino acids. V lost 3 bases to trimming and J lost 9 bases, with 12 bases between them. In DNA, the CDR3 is TGCGCCAGCAGCCAGTCAATTGACAGTGAGCAGTTCTTC. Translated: CASSQSIDSEQFF.

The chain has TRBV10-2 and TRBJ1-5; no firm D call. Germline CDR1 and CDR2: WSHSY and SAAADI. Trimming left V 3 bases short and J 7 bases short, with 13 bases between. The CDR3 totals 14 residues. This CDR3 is CASSDRVEAQPQHF. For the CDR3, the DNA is TGCGCCAGCAGTGATAGGGTTGAGGCACAGCCCCAGCATTTT.

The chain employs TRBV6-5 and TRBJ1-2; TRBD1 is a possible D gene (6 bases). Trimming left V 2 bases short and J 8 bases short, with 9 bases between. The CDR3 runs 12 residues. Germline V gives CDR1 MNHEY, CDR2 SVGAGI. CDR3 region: CASSYGGGGYTF. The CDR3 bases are TGTGCCAGCAGTTACGGGGGCGGCGGCTACACCTTC.